This TCR beta chain was sequenced for a study of blood T cell repertoires in COVID-19. Looking at the study overall: Samples taken during acute and convalescent COVID-19 were collected in the United States, Italy and Spain. Sources were T cells, B-cell-depleted T cells, or PBMCs; the material itself was cDNA or gDNA.

Germline V gives CDR1 LNHDA, CDR2 SQIVND (reference sequence). The CDR3 has 16 residues. V was trimmed by 4 bases and J by 2 bases, leaving 16 bases between them. Authors' analysis steps: By means of reference gene primer amplification, nucleated cell counts were estimated. Produced via immunoSEQ multiplex PCR; TCRdb's table is partial and in-frame only. That table gives V, J and clone size, and the DNA gave D and trimming. The data show 210,000 or so clones, almost 85% seen once. The V gene is TRBV19, the J gene TRBJ2-3, with D perhaps TRBD1 (6 bases). The source is a woman aged 70-85 years with active or convalescent COVID-19. The sample taken for sequencing was peripheral blood. Here the CDR3 reads CASSRSADRVTDTQYF. The CDR3 coding sequence is TGTGCCAGTAGTAGATCTGCGGACAGAGTCACAGATACGCAGTATTTT.